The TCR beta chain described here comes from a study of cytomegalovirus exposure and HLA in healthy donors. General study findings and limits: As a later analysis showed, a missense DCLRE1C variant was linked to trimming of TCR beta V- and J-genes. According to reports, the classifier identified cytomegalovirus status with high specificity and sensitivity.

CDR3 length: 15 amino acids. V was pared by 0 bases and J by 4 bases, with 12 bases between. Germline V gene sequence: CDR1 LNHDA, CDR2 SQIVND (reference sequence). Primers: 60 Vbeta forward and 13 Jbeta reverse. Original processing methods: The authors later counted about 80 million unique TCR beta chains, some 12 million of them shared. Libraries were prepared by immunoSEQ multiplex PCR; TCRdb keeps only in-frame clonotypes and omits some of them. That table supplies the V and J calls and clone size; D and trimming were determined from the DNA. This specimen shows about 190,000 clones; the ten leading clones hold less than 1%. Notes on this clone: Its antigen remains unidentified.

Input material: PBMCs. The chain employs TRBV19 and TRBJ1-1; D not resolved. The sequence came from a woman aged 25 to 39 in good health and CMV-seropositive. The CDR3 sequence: CASSIDHSSLTEAFF. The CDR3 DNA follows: TGTGCCAGTAGTATAGATCACTCGTCTCTCACTGAAGCTTTCTTT.